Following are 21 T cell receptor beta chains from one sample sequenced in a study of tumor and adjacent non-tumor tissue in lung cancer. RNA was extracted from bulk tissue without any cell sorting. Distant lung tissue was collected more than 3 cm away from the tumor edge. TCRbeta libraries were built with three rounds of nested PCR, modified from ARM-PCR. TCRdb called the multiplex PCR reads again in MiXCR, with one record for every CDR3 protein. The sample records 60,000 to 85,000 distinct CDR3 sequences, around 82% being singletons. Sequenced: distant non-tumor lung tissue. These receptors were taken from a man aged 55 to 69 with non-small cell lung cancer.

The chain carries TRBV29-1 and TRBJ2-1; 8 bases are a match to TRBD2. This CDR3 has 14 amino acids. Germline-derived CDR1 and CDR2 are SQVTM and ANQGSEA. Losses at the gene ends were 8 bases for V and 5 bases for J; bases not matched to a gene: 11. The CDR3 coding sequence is TGCAGCATTAGGCGGGGGGCCCAGGACAATGAGCAGTTCTTC. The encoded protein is CSIRRGAQDNEQFF.

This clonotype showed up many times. The CDR3 here is CASSNPGLGYYEQYF. The CDR3 region has the DNA TGTGCCAGCAGTAACCCGGGACTAGGATACTACGAGCAGTACTTC. The rearrangement uses TRBV12-3 or TRBV12-4 and TRBJ2-7; 8 bases fit TRBD2. The CDR3 loop spans 15 amino acids. The J segment lost 3 bases and the V segment lost 5 bases, leaving 9 bases of the junction unmatched.

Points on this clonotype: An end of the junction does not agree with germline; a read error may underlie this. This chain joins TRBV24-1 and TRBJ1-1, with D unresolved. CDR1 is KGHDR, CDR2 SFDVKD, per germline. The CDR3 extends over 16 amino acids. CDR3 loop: CVTSGTRTPLNTEAFF. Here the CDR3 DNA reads TGTGTCACCAGTGGAACCCGAACACCGCTGAACACTGAAGCTTTCTTT.

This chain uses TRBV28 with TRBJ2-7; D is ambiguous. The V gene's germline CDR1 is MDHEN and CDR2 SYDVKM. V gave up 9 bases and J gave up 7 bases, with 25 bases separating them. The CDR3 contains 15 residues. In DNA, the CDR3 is TGTGCCAGTAATTTATACGGCAGGCACCTCCTTGAGCAGTACTTC. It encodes CASNLYGRHLLEQYF. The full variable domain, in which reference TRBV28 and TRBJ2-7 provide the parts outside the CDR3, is DVKVTQSSRYLVKRTGEKVFLECVQDMDHENMFWYRQDPGLGLRLIYFSYDVKMKEKGDIPEGYSVSREKKERFSLILESASTNQTSMYLCASNLYGRHLLEQYFGPGTRLTVT.

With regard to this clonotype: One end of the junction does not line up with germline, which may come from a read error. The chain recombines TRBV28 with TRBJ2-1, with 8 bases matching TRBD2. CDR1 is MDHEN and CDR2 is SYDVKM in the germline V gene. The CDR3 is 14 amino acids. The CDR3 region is CTSSTSGAYDEQFF. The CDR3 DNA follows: TGTACCAGCAGTACTAGCGGTGCCTACGATGAGCAGTTCTTC.

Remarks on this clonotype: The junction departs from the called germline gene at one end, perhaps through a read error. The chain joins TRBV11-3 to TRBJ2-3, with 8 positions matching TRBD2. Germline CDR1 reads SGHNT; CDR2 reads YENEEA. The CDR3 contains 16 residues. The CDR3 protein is CASNSGLADSIDMQYF. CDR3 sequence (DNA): TGTGCCAGCAACTCCGGACTAGCAGATAGCATAGATATGCAGTATTTT.

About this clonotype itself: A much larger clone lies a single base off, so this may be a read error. CDR3 protein: CASSDHGPYNEQFF. The CDR3 DNA reads as TGTGCCAGCAGTGATCATGGACCCTACAATGAGCAGTTCTTC. V is TRBV2 and J is TRBJ2-1; D remains ambiguous. V lost 3 bases, J lost 2 bases, and 8 bases lay in between. CDR1 is SNHLY and CDR2 is FYNNEI in the germline V gene. The length of the CDR3 is 14 residues.

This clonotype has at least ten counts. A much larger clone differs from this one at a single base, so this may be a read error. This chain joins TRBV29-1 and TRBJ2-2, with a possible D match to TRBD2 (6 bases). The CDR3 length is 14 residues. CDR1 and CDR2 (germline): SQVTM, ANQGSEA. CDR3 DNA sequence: TGCGGCGCCTACCCCGGGGTCGGGGGCGGGGAGCTGTTTTTT. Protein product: CGAYPGVGGGELFF.

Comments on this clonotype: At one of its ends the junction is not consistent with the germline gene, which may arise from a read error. The CDR3 region has the DNA TGTGCCAGCAGCTCCTTCCGCACAGGGTTGAGAACCGAAGTTTTCTTT. The encoded protein is CASSSFRTGLRTEVFF. This chain joins TRBV5-6 and TRBJ1-1; the D gene is possibly TRBD1 (6 bases). The germline V gene encodes CDR1 SGHDT and CDR2 YYEEEE. The CDR3 spans 16 residues.

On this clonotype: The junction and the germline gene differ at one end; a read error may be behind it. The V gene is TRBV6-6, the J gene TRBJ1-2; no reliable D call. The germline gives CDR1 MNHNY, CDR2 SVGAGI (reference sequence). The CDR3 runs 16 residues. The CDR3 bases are TGTGCCAGCAGTCGCGTATCCCGGATGATGATTGATGGCTACACTTTC. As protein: CASSRVSRMMIDGYTF.

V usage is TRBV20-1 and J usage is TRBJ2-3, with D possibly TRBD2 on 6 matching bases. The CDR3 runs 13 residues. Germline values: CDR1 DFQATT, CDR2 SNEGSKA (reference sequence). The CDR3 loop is CSAPTSRRDTQYF. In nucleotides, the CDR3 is TGCAGCGCCCCTACTAGCAGGAGAGATACGCAGTATTTT.

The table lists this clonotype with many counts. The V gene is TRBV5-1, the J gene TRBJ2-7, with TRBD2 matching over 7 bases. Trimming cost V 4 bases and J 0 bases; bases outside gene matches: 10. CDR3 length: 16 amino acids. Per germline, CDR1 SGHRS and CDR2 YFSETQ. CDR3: CASSPRREGSSYEQYF. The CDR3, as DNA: TGCGCCAGCAGCCCTAGGAGGGAGGGGAGCTCCTACGAGCAGTACTTC.

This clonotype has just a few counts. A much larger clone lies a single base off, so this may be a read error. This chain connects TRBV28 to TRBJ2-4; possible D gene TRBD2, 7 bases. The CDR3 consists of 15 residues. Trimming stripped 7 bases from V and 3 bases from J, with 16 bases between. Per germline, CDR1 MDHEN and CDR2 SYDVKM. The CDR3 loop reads CASNRGGGVKNIQYF. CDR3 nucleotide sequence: TGTGCCAGCAACCGAGGGGGGGGAGTCAAAAACATTCAGTACTTC. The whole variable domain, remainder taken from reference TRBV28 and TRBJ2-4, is DVKVTQSSRYLVKRTGEKVFLECVQDMDHENMFWYRQDPGLGLRLIYFSYDVKMKEKGDIPEGYSVSREKKERFSLILESASTNQTSMYLCASNRGGGVKNIQYFGAGTRLSVL.

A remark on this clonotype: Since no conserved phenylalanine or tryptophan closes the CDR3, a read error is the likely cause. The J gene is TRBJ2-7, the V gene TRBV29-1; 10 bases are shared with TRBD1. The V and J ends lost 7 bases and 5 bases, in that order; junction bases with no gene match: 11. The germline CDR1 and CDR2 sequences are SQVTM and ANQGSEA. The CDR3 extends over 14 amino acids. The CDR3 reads CSAIDRDRGNEQYL. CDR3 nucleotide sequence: TGCAGCGCTATCGACCGGGACAGGGGCAACGAGCAGTACTTA.

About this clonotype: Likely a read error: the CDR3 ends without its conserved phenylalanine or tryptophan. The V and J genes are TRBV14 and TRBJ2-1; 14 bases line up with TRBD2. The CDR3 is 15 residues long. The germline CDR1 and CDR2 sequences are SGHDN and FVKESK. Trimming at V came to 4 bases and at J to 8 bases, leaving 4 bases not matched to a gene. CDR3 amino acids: CASSPGLAGVDEQFI. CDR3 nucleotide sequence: TGTGCCAGCAGCCCGGGACTAGCGGGAGTTGATGAGCAGTTCATT.

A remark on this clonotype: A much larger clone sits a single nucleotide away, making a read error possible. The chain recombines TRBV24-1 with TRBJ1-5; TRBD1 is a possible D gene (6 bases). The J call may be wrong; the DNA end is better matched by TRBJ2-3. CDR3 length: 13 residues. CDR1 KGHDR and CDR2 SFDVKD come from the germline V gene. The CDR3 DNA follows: TGTGCCACCAGTGATAGGGGGATTCAGCCCCAGTATTTT. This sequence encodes CATSDRGIQPQYF.

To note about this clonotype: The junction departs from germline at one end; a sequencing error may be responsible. The CDR3 region is CARGRTANAEAFF. DNA for the CDR3: TGTGCCAGAGGAAGGACAGCGAACGCTGAAGCTTTCTTT. The V and J genes are TRBV6-1 and TRBJ1-1, with a tentative D call TRBD1 (6 bases). Germline CDR1 reads MNHNS; CDR2 reads SASEGT. This CDR3 is built from 13 residues.

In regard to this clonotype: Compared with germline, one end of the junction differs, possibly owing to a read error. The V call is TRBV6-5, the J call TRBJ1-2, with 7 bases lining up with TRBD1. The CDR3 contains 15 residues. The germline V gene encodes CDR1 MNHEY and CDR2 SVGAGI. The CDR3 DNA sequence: TGTGCCCGCAGTCGACAGGGTGTGGATAACTATGGCTACACCTTC. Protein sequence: CARSRQGVDNYGYTF.

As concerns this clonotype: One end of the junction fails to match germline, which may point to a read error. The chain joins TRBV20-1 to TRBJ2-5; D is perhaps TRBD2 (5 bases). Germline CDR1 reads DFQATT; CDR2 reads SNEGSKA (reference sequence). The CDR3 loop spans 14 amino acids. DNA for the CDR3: TGCAGTGTTAGAGTGGATGGCGGAGGAAAGACCCAGTACTTC. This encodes CSVRVDGGGKTQYF.

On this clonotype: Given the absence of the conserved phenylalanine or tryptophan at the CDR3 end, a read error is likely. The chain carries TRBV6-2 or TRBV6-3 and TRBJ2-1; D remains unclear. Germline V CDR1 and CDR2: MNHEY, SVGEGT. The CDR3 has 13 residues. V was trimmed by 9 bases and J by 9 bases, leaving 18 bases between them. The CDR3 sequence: CASRSRRISEQFL. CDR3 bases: TGTGCCAGTAGATCCCGACGCATCAGTGAGCAGTTCCTC.

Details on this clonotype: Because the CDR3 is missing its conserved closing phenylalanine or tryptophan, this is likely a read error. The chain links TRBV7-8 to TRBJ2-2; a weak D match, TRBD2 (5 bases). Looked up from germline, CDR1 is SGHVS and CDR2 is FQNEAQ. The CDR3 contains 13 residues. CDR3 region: CTISIPGTGELFS. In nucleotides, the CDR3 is TGTACCATCAGCATACCGGGAACCGGGGAGCTGTTTTCT.